These 9 T cell receptor beta chains came from one sample sequenced in a study of blood T cell repertoires in COVID-19. Here immunoSEQ multiplex PCR was the method, and the copy in TCRdb shows in-frame clones only, minus some. The profile shows roughly 150,000 clones, 75% to 80% of them singletons. Sequenced sample: peripheral blood. These receptors all stem from an elderly woman with acute or convalescent COVID-19.

The chain is built from TRBV4-2 and TRBJ2-1, with a weak D call TRBD1 (5 bases). The CDR3 is 15 amino acids. The V end lost 2 bases, the J end lost 3 bases, and 11 bases lay between the germline ends. Germline values: CDR1 LGHNA, CDR2 YNFKEQ. For the CDR3, the DNA is TGTGCCAGCAGCCAACAGGGTTCCAACTACAATGAGCAGTTCTTC. This codes for CASSQQGSNYNEQFF.

The rearrangement uses TRBV13 and TRBJ1-2; the match to TRBD1 covers 7 bases. This CDR3 region has 14 residues. V gave up 0 bases and J gave up 4 bases; unmatched junction bases: 2. Germline lookup yields CDR1 PRHDT and CDR2 FYEKMQ (reference sequence). The CDR3 region is CASSLGRDSYGYTF. As DNA, the CDR3 is TGTGCCAGCAGCTTAGGAAGGGACAGCTATGGCTACACCTTC.

The V call is TRBV19, the J call TRBJ2-5; no firm D call. Germline CDR1 and CDR2: LNHDA and SQIVND (reference sequence). Trimming left V 2 bases short and J 1 base short, with 5 bases between. This CDR3 comprises 13 residues. CDR3 residues: CASSIRVQETQYF. CDR3 sequence (DNA): TGTGCCAGTAGTATACGAGTCCAAGAGACCCAGTACTTC.

The V call is TRBV5-1, the J call TRBJ1-1; D ambiguous. The V gene lost 0 bases and the J gene lost 3 bases, with 12 bases spanning the gap. The CDR3 is 15 residues long. The germline gives CDR1 SGHRS, CDR2 YFSETQ. The DNA for the CDR3 is TGCGCCAGCAGCTTGGAGGTCAGCGGAGACACTGAAGCTTTCTTT. This sequence encodes CASSLEVSGDTEAFF. Full variable domain (remainder filled in from reference TRBV5-1 and TRBJ1-1): KAGVTQTPRYLIKTRGQQVTLSCSPISGHRSVSWYQQTPGQGLQFLFEYFSETQRNKGNFPGRFSGRQFSNSRSEMNVSTLELGDSALYLCASSLEVSGDTEAFFGQGTRLTVV.

The J gene is TRBJ2-1, the V gene TRBV27; 7 nucleotides match TRBD2. Germline V gives CDR1 MNHEY, CDR2 SMNVEV (reference sequence). V trimming: 7 bases; J trimming: 10 bases; junction bases outside the gene matches: 10. The CDR3 loop spans 13 amino acids. CDR3 sequence reads: CASTRGGVREQFF. CDR3 DNA: TGTGCCAGCACCCGGGGAGGGGTACGGGAGCAGTTCTTC.

V usage is TRBV2 and J usage is TRBJ2-3; 8 positions agree with TRBD1. V lost 7 bases and J lost 5; bases outside the gene matches: 11. There are 15 residues in the CDR3. CDR1 SNHLY and CDR2 FYNNEI come from the germline V gene. The CDR3 sequence: CASTSGGRVGDTQYF. CDR3 sequence (DNA): TGTGCCAGCACTTCAGGGGGCAGAGTAGGAGATACGCAGTATTTT.

This clone appeared a few times. The J gene is TRBJ2-5, the V gene TRBV2, with 13 bases matching TRBD2. After removal of 6 bases from V and 4 bases from J, the junction contained 5 bases not matched to a gene. This CDR3 has 15 amino acids. Germline CDR1 reads SNHLY; CDR2 reads FYNNEI. This CDR3 is CASRPLAGGRETQYF. The CDR3 DNA reads as TGTGCCAGCAGGCCACTAGCGGGGGGGCGAGAGACCCAGTACTTC.

Only one count was recorded for this clone. The V and J genes are TRBV5-1 and TRBJ2-3, with TRBD1 matching 7 bases. Germline CDR1 is SGHRS and CDR2 is YFSETQ. The CDR3 runs to 16 residues. With V trimmed by 3 bases and J by 2 bases, 9 bases remained unmatched. This chain's CDR3 is CASSSGQVGSTDTQYF. CDR3 nucleotide sequence: TGCGCCAGCAGCTCAGGACAGGTCGGGTCCACAGATACGCAGTATTTT.

The DNA for the CDR3 is TGTGCCAGCAGCATCCAGGGGAGGGGTGACTATGGCTACACCTTC. Translated, it gives CASSIQGRGDYGYTF. V gene TRBV7-9 combines with J gene TRBJ1-2, with D perhaps TRBD1 (6 bases). CDR1 SEHNR and CDR2 FQNEAQ come from the germline V gene (reference sequence). Between the trimmed V and J ends, which lost 5 bases and 3 bases, there was a span of 16 bases. The CDR3 is 15 amino acids.